This TCR beta chain was recovered during a study of cytomegalovirus exposure and HLA in healthy donors. Healthy bone marrow donors supplied every sample. The PCR employed 60 Vbeta primers together with 13 Jbeta primers. Sequencing used immunoSEQ multiplex PCR; TCRdb keeps in-frame clones, though not all of them. The table shows about 120,000 clones, with roughly 80% occurring only once. The CDR3 covers 13 residues. Germline V gene data show CDR1 as LNHDA and CDR2 as SQIVND (reference sequence). V gave up 6 bases and J gave up 5 bases; unmatched junction bases: 6. A remark on this clone: Its target is not known.

Study observations and caveats: Per a prior analysis, the majority of TCR beta V segments were productive roughly 90% or roughly 30% of the time.

The sequenced material came from PBMCs. The chain uses TRBV19 and TRBJ2-5; 7 bases line up with TRBD2. The receptor comes from a female donor in good health and CMV-seronegative. CDR3 loop: CASSRDYTETQYF. For the CDR3, the DNA is TGTGCCAGTAGCCGGGACTATACGGAGACCCAGTACTTC.